The clone carrying this T cell receptor beta chain was seen a handful of times. Per the germline V gene, CDR1 is SGHRS and CDR2 is YFSETQ. Trimming removed 6 bases from V and 6 bases from J; junction bases left unmatched: 12. This CDR3 has 16 residues. The data derive from a study of immune reconstitution after stem cell transplant in scleroderma. MiXCR, applied by TCRdb to the RT-PCR reads, yields one record per CDR3 protein. Here the sample spans 5,000 to 6,500 distinct CDR3 sequences, 7.5% to 9% being singletons. The J gene is TRBJ2-3, the V gene TRBV5-1; TRBD2 matches at 11 bases. Collection took place before or after autologous hematopoietic stem cell transplantation (not recorded which). The sequence derives from a male donor with systemic sclerosis. The CDR3 spells CASTTLELAGDDTQYF. CDR3 in DNA: TGCGCCAGCACTACCCTGGAACTAGCGGGGGATGATACGCAGTATTTT. Drawing the rest from reference TRBV5-1 and TRBJ2-3, the complete variable domain is KAGVTQTPRYLIKTRGQQVTLSCSPISGHRSVSWYQQTPGQGLQFLFEYFSETQRNKGNFPGRFSGRQFSNSRSEMNVSTLELGDSALYLCASTTLELAGDDTQYFGPGTRLTVL.